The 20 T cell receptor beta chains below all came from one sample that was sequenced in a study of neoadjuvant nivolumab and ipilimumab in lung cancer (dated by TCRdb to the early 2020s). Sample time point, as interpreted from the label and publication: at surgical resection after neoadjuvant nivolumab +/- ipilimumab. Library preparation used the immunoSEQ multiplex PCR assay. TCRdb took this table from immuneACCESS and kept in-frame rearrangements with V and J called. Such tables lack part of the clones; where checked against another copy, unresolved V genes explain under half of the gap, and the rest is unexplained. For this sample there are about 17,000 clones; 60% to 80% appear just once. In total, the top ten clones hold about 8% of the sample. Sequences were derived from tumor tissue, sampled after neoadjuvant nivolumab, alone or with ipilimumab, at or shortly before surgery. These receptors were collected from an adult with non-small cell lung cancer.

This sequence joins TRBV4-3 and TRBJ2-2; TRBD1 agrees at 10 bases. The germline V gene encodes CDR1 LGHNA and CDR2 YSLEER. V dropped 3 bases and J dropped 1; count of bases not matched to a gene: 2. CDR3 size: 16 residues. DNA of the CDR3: TGCGCCAGCAGCCAGACAGGGGGCAGGAACACCGGGGAGCTGTTTTTT. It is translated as CASSQTGGRNTGELFF.

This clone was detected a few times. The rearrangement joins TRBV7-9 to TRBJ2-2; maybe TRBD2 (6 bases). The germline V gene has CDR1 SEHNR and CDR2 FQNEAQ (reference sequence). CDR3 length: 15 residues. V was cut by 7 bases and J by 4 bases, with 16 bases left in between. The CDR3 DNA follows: TGTGCCAGCACCCCGTCGGAGGGATTCACCGGGGAGCTGTTTTTT. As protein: CASTPSEGFTGELFF.

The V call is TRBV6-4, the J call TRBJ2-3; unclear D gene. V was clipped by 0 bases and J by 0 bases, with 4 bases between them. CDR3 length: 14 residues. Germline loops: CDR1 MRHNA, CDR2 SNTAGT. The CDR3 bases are TGTGCCAGCAGTGACTCTATGAGCACAGATACGCAGTATTTT. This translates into CASSDSMSTDTQYF.

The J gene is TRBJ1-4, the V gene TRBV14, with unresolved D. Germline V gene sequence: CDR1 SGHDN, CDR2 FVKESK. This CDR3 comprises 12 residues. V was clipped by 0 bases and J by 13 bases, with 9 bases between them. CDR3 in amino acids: CASSQEGYGLFF. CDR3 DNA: TGTGCCAGCAGCCAAGAAGGTTACGGACTGTTTTTT.

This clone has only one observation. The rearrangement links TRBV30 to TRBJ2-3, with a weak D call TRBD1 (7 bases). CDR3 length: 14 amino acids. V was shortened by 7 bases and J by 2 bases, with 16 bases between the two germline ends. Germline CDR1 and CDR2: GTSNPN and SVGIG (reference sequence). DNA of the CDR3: TGTGCCTCCGAGGAGGGGGCCTTCACAGATACGCAGTATTTT. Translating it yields CASEEGAFTDTQYF.

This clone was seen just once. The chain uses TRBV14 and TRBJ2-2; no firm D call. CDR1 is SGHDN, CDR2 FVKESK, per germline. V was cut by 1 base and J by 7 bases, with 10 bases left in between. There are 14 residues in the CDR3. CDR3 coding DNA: TGTGCCAGCAGCCAAGTGGGATTGGGCGGGGAGCTGTTTTTT. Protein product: CASSQVGLGGELFF.

The chain's CDR3 is CASSQGPIQRLFF. The DNA of the CDR3 is TGTGCCAGCAGTCAAGGACCTATCCAGCGGCTGTTTTTT. The chain couples TRBV6-5 to TRBJ1-4; D gene uncertain. Trimming removed 5 bases at V and 14 bases at J, with 18 bases between. The CDR3 consists of 13 residues. CDR1 is MNHEY, CDR2 SVGAGI, per germline.

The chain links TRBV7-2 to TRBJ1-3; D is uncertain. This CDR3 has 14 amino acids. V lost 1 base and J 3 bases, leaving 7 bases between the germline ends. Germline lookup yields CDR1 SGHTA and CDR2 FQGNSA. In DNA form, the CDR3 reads TGTGCCAGCAGCTTAGGGGGTGTTGGAAACACCATATATTTT. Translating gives CASSLGGVGNTIYF.

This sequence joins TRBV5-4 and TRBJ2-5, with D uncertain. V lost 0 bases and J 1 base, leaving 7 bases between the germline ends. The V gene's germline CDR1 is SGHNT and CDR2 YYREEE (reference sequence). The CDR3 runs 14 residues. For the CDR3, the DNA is TGTGCCAGCAGCTTGGTCGGTTTCCAAGAGACCCAGTACTTC. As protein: CASSLVGFQETQYF.

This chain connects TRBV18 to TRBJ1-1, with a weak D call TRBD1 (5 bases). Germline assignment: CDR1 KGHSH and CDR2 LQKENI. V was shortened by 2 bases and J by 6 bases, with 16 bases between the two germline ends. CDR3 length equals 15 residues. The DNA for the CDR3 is TGTGCCAGCTCACCAGAGGCAGGGACGTCCGCTGAAGCTTTCTTT. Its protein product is CASSPEAGTSAEAFF.

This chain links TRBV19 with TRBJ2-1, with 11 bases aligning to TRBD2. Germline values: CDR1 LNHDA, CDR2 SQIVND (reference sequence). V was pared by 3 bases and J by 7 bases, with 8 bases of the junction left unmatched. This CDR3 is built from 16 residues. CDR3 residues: CASSILASGGRNEQFF. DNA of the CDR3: TGTGCCAGTAGTATCTTGGCTAGCGGGGGGAGGAATGAGCAGTTCTTC.

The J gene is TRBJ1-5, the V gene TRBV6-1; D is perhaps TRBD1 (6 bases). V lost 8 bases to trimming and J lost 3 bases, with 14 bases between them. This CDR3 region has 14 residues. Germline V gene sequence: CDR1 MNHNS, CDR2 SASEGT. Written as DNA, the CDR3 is TGTGCCAGCCATTTACGACAGGACAATCAGCCCCAGCATTTT. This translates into CASHLRQDNQPQHF.

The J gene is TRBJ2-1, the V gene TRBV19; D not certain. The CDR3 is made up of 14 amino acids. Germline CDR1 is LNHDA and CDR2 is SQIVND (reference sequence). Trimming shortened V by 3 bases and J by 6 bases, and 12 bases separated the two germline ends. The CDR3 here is CASSIPGLVNEQFF. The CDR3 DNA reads TGTGCCAGTAGTATTCCCGGGCTAGTCAATGAGCAGTTCTTC. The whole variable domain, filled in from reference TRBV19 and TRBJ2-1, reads DGGITQSPKYLFRKEGQNVTLSCEQNLNHDAMYWYRQDPGQGLRLIYYSQIVNDFQKGDIAEGYSVSREKKESFPLTVTSAQKNPTAFYLCASSIPGLVNEQFFGPGTRLTVL.

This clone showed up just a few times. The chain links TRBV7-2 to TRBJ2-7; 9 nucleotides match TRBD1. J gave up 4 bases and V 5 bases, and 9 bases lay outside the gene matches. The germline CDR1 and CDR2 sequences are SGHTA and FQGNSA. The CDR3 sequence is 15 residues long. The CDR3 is CASSMTGGTLYEQYF. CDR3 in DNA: TGTGCCAGCAGCATGACAGGGGGTACCTTGTACGAGCAGTACTTC.

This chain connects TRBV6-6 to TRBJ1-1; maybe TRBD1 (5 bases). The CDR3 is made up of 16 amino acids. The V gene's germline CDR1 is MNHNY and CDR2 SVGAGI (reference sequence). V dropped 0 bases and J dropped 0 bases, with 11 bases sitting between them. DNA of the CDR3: TGTGCCAGCAGTTACTCGCAAATGGGGGTGAACACTGAAGCTTTCTTT. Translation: CASSYSQMGVNTEAFF.

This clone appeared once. The chain's CDR3 is CASSDGFNTEAFF. As DNA, the CDR3 is TGTGCCAGCAGTGACGGGTTCAACACTGAAGCTTTCTTT. The rearrangement joins TRBV6-1 to TRBJ1-1; D is unresolved. The CDR3 contains 13 residues. The ends were cut back, 3 bases at V and 2 bases at J, with 7 bases in the middle. Germline V gene lookup returns CDR1 MNHNS and CDR2 SASEGT.

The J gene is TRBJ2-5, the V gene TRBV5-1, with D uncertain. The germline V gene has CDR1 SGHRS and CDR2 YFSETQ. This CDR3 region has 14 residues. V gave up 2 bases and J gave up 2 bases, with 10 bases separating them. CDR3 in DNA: TGCGCCAGCAGCTTACCCGGGCCACAAGAGACCCAGTACTTC. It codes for CASSLPGPQETQYF.

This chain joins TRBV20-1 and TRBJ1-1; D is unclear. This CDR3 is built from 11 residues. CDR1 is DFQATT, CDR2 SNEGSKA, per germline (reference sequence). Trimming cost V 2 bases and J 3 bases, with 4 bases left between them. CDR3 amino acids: CSARFYTEAFF. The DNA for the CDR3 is TGCAGTGCTAGATTCTACACTGAAGCTTTCTTT.

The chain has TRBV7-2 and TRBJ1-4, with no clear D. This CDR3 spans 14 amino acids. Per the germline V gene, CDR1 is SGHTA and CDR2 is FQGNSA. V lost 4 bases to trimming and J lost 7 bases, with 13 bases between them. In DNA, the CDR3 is TGTGCCAGCAGCTCCTCTGCTAACAGTGAAAAACTGTTTTTT. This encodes CASSSSANSEKLFF.

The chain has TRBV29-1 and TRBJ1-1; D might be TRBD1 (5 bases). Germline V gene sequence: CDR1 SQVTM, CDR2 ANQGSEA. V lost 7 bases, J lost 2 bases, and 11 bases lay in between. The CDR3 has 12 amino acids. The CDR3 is CSGKQANTEAFF. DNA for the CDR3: TGCAGCGGTAAACAGGCCAACACTGAAGCTTTCTTT.